These 21 T cell receptor beta chains share one sample of origin, sequenced in a study of blood T cell repertoires in COVID-19. Sequencing was performed with immunoSEQ multiplex PCR; in TCRdb, only in-frame clones are kept and a portion is missing. The sample contains under 500,000 clones, about 89% of which appear only once. The sample taken for sequencing was peripheral blood. The receptors were sampled from a woman in her twenties or thirties with acute or convalescent COVID-19.

This clone was counted a few times. The J gene is TRBJ1-6, the V gene TRBV6-6; D not certain. CDR1 is MNHNY, CDR2 SVGAGI, per germline (reference sequence). This CDR3 has 8 amino acids. Trimming removed 11 bases at V and 10 bases at J, with 3 bases between. The CDR3 spells CAGSPLHF. In DNA, the CDR3 is TGTGCCGGCTCACCCCTCCACTTT.

This chain links TRBV2 with TRBJ1-1; 11 nucleotides agree with TRBD1. V dropped 3 bases and J dropped 11; count of bases not matched to a gene: 11. CDR3 length: 15 residues. Germline CDR1 is SNHLY and CDR2 is FYNNEI. In nucleotides, the CDR3 is TGTGCCAGCAGTGATCCCTTGGACAGGGGGCGCTTGGCTTTCTTT. The encoded protein is CASSDPLDRGRLAFF.

CDR3 nucleotide sequence: TGTGCCAGCAGCCTTACAGAGGGCTCGACCTACGAGCAGTACTTC. It translates to CASSLTEGSTYEQYF. This rearrangement joins TRBV5-4 to TRBJ2-7; D might be TRBD2 (5 bases). The length of the CDR3 is 15 residues. CDR1 SGHNT and CDR2 YYREEE come from the germline V gene (reference sequence). The ends were cut back, 4 bases at V and 2 bases at J, with 16 bases in the middle.

The gene calls are TRBV19 and TRBJ2-4; D is ambiguous. The CDR3 runs to 19 residues. The germline V gene encodes CDR1 LNHDA and CDR2 SQIVND (reference sequence). Trimming removed 5 bases at V and 0 bases at J, with 23 bases between. In DNA, the CDR3 is TGTGCCAGTAGTCCCCTCTCGACAATCCCCTCAATAGCCAAAAACATTCAGTACTTC. It codes for CASSPLSTIPSIAKNIQYF.

The rearrangement joins TRBV5-1 to TRBJ2-3, with 8 bases that match TRBD1. The germline V gene encodes CDR1 SGHRS and CDR2 YFSETQ. V trimming: 4 bases; J trimming: 2 bases; junction bases outside the gene matches: 12. CDR3 length: 17 residues. CDR3 nucleotides: TGCGCCAGCAGCATGACAGGGGTCGAGGGTTTCACAGATACGCAGTATTTT. Protein product: CASSMTGVEGFTDTQYF.

The chain is built from TRBV11-2 and TRBJ1-1; 7 nucleotides align to TRBD1. The germline V gene has CDR1 SGHAT and CDR2 FQNNGV. The J segment lost 11 bases and the V segment lost 5 bases, leaving 23 bases of the junction unmatched. The CDR3 consists of 17 residues. For the CDR3, the DNA is TGTGCCAGCAGCCATCGGCCCGGACTGGACAGGCCGGGGGTGGCTTTCTTT. Translating it yields CASSHRPGLDRPGVAFF.

The V call is TRBV10-1, the J call TRBJ1-1; D is uncertain. Germline assignment: CDR1 WNHNN and CDR2 SYGVQD (reference sequence). Trimming pared 3 bases from V and 7 bases from J, leaving 9 bases between. This CDR3 is built from 12 residues. The chain's CDR3 is CASSDFGIEAFF. DNA of the CDR3: TGCGCCAGCAGTGATTTCGGGATTGAAGCTTTCTTT.

The chain combines TRBV18 with TRBJ2-7; tentatively, D is TRBD1 (5 bases). V dropped 0 bases and J dropped 5 bases, with 8 bases sitting between them. Germline CDR1 and CDR2: KGHSH and LQKENI. CDR3 length equals 13 residues. The CDR3 bases are TGTGCCAGCTCACCACCGGGGCCCAACGAGCAGTACTTC. Its protein is CASSPPGPNEQYF.

This clone was recorded only once. The chain recombines TRBV28 with TRBJ2-1; 7 nucleotides line up with TRBD1. Trimming took 6 bases from V and 3 from J; bases not matched to a gene: 8. Germline loops: CDR1 MDHEN, CDR2 SYDVKM. The CDR3 extends over 15 amino acids. The CDR3 DNA is TGTGCCAGCAGCCGATCAGGGGGTGGCTACAATGAGCAGTTCTTC. Encoded protein: CASSRSGGGYNEQFF. The complete variable domain, with remaining parts taken from reference TRBV28 and TRBJ2-1, reads DVKVTQSSRYLVKRTGEKVFLECVQDMDHENMFWYRQDPGLGLRLIYFSYDVKMKEKGDIPEGYSVSREKKERFSLILESASTNQTSMYLCASSRSGGGYNEQFFGPGTRLTVL.

Written as DNA, the CDR3 is TGTGCCAGCAGCGTGGGACAGGGGGCCAATGAGCAGTTCTTC. This sequence encodes CASSVGQGANEQFF. V and J are TRBV9 and TRBJ2-1; TRBD1 matches at 12 bases. The CDR3 length is 14 residues. Trimming cost V 2 bases and J 6 bases; bases outside gene matches: 0. Germline values: CDR1 SGDLS, CDR2 YYNGEE.

The chain couples TRBV28 to TRBJ2-3; TRBD1 agrees at 7 bases. Germline V gene sequence: CDR1 MDHEN, CDR2 SYDVKM. The CDR3 is 15 residues long. Trimming took 6 bases from V and 4 from J; bases not matched to a gene: 10. CDR3 sequence (DNA): TGTGCCAGCAGCTTCACGGCAGGGGGTTCAGATACGCAGTATTTT. Amino acid sequence: CASSFTAGGSDTQYF.

CDR3 DNA: TGTGCCAGCAGGAGGGACAGGGCTTCACCCCTCCACTTT. Translation: CASRRDRASPLHF. The chain combines TRBV6-5 with TRBJ1-6; 9 bases match TRBD1. This CDR3 spans 13 amino acids. V shed 6 bases and J 9 bases; nucleotides not matched to a gene: 3. CDR1 is MNHEY and CDR2 is SVGAGI in the germline V gene.

This chain uses TRBV9 with TRBJ1-6; D is unresolved. The CDR3 has 15 residues. V gave up 0 bases and J gave up 8 bases, with 12 bases separating them. Germline loops: CDR1 SGDLS, CDR2 YYNGEE. Here the CDR3 reads CASSVEGGFDSPLHF. In DNA, the CDR3 is TGTGCCAGCAGCGTAGAAGGAGGGTTTGATTCACCCCTCCACTTT.

A few counts support this clone. This rearrangement joins TRBV4-1 to TRBJ2-7, with TRBD1 as a possible D gene (5 bases). The CDR3 extends over 14 amino acids. The V and J ends lost 0 bases and 3 bases respectively, with 9 bases between them. CDR1 is MGHRA, CDR2 YSYEKL, per germline. The CDR3 spells CASSQEAGIYEQYF. The CDR3 DNA reads as TGCGCCAGCAGCCAAGAGGCAGGGATCTACGAGCAGTACTTC.

The chain combines TRBV27 with TRBJ1-2; 11 bases align to TRBD1. This CDR3 is built from 16 residues. Trimming at V came to 0 bases and at J to 5 bases, leaving 5 bases not matched to a gene. Germline lookup yields CDR1 MNHEY and CDR2 SMNVEV (reference sequence). CDR3 in amino acids: CASSLSGTGGNYGYTF. CDR3 bases: TGTGCCAGCAGTTTATCCGGGACAGGGGGAAATTATGGCTACACCTTC.

The chain employs TRBV13 and TRBJ1-1; D is undetermined. V was pared by 6 bases and J by 2 bases, with 10 bases between. The germline V gene has CDR1 PRHDT and CDR2 FYEKMQ (reference sequence). The CDR3 totals 13 residues. The CDR3 sequence is CASRVTGNTEAFF. In DNA form, the CDR3 reads TGTGCCAGCAGGGTCACGGGTAACACTGAAGCTTTCTTT.

The DNA for the CDR3 is TGTGCCAGTAGCCGGGTTGGTGAGCAGTTCTTC. Encoded protein: CASSRVGEQFF. The chain links TRBV19 to TRBJ2-1; no firm D call. The germline V gene encodes CDR1 LNHDA and CDR2 SQIVND (reference sequence). Trimming cost V 6 bases and J 9 bases, with 9 bases left between them. CDR3 length: 11 residues.

The chain has TRBV7-3 and TRBJ1-1; a weak D match, TRBD1 (6 bases). The CDR3 has 13 amino acids. Germline V gene sequence: CDR1 SGHTA, CDR2 FQGTGA. Trimming took 8 bases from V and 1 from J, leaving 11 bases between them. The CDR3 bases are TGTGCCAGCCTCCGGGACAAGAACACTGAAGCTTTCTTT. This codes for CASLRDKNTEAFF.

This clone was seen once. This rearrangement joins TRBV7-9 to TRBJ2-1; TRBD2 matches at 9 bases. The germline gives CDR1 SEHNR, CDR2 FQNEAQ (reference sequence). With V trimmed by 3 bases and J by 9 bases, 9 bases remained unmatched. CDR3 size: 15 residues. The CDR3 DNA sequence: TGTGCCAGCAGCTTCCAGGGACTAGCTATACGTGAGCAGTTCTTC. Residues: CASSFQGLAIREQFF.

The chain uses TRBV27 and TRBJ2-3; 7 bases are shared with TRBD2. The length of the CDR3 is 15 residues. The junction had 5 bases not matched to a gene; V was cut back by 5 bases and J by 0 bases. Germline-derived CDR1 and CDR2 are MNHEY and SMNVEV (reference sequence). CDR3 in DNA: TGTGCCAGCAGTATGGGACTATATAGCACAGATACGCAGTATTTT. It specifies CASSMGLYSTDTQYF.

V usage is TRBV6-1 and J usage is TRBJ2-5; TRBD2 matches at 8 bases. After removal of 4 bases from V and 4 bases from J, the junction contained 17 bases not matched to a gene. Per the germline V gene, CDR1 is MNHNS and CDR2 is SASEGT. The CDR3 consists of 18 residues. DNA for the CDR3: TGTGCCAGCAGTGGGATTAGCGGGGTGCTTTGGTCCGGAGAGACCCAGTACTTC. It codes for CASSGISGVLWSGETQYF.